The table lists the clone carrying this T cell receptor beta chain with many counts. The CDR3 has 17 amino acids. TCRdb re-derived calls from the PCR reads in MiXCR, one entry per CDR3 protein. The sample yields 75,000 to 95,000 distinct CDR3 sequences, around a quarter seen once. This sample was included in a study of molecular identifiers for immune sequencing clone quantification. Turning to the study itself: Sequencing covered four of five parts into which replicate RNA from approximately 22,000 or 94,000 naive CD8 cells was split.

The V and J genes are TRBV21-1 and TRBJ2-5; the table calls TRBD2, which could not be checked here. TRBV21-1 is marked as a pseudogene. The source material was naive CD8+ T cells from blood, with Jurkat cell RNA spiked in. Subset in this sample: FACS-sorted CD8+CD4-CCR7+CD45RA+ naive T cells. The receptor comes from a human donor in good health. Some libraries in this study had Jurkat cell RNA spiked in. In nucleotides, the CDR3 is TGTGCCAGCAGCAAAGCCCCACTAGCGGGGGGACAAGAGACCCAGTACTTC. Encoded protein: CASSKAPLAGGQETQYF.